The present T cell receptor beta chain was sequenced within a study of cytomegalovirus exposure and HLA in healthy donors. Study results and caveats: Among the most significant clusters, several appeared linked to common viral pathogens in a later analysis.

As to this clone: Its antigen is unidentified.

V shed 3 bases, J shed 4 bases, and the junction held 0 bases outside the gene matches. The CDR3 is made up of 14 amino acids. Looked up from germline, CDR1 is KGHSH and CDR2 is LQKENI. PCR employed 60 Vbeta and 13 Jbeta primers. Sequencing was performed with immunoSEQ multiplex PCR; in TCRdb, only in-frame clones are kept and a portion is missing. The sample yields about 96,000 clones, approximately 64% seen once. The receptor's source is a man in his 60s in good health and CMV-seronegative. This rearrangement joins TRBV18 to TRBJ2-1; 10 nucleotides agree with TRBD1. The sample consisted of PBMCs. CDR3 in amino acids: CASSPGQGYNEQFF. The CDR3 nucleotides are TGTGCCAGCTCACCGGGACAGGGGTACAATGAGCAGTTCTTC. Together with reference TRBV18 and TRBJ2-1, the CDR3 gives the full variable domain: NAGVMQNPRHLVRRRGQEARLRCSPMKGHSHVYWYRQLPEEGLKFMVYLQKENIIDESGMPKERFSAEFPKEGPSILRIQQVVRGDSAAYFCASSPGQGYNEQFFGPGTRLTVL.